These T cell receptor beta chains were read from a single sample in a study of T cell repertoires in cytomegalovirus infection. Each CDR3 protein gets one entry after TCRdb re-called the reads with MiXCR. The sample contains 100,000 to 150,000 distinct CDR3 sequences, about 24% of which appear only once. Their antigen targets remain unknown. Input material: PBMCs, sequenced either directly or after in vitro stimulation (not recorded which). These receptors came from a human donor in good health (CMV status not recorded). Some clones in this sample may be carry-over from other donors' samples. Each CDR3 is given with its conserved first and last residue. A D gene is named only where the DNA matches it firmly. Size tells how often a clone was seen (once, few, many) or the class of an expanded clone, and some rows leave it out.

clone_size d_call j_call v_call cdr3_nt cdr3_aa
many TRBD2 TRBJ2-1 TRBV7-2 TGTGCCAGCAGCCTCCGTGACAGGGAGGCTAGCGGGAGAGTAAATGAGCAGTTCTTC CASSLRDREASGRVNEQFF
NA NA TRBJ1-1 TRBV6-2/TRBV6-3 TGTGCCAGCTCCGACCCGCAGGGAAGAACAACTGAAGCTTTCTTT CASSDPQGRTTEAFF
NA NA TRBJ1-1 TRBV28 TGTGCCAGCCACCCCCGAGGCAGGAACACTGAAGCTTTCTTT CASHPRGRNTEAFF
few TRBD1 TRBJ1-1 TRBV19 TGTGCCAGTAGCCGGGGACAGCTGAACACTGAAGCTTTCTTT CASSRGQLNTEAFF
many TRBD2 TRBJ2-3 TRBV7-2 TGTGCCAGCAGCCGACTAGCGGGAGGCTCAGATACGCAGTATTTT CASSRLAGGSDTQYF
many TRBD1 TRBJ2-4 TRBV7-6 TGTGCCAGCAGCTCTAGGACAGGGTGGGACAAAAACATTCAGTACTTC CASSSRTGWDKNIQYF
few TRBD2 TRBJ2-1 TRBV19 TGTGCCAGTAGATTAATGAGGACTAGCGTTGATGAGCAGTTCTTC CASRLMRTSVDEQFF
NA TRBD2 TRBJ2-7 TRBV6-5 TGTGCCAGCAGTCTACTAGCGGGAGGGTCTGCGTACGAGCAGTACTTC CASSLLAGGSAYEQYF
once NA TRBJ2-7 TRBV28 TGTGCCACCCGGCACGCCTACGAGCAGTACTTC CATRHAYEQYF
many TRBD1 TRBJ2-2 TRBV7-8 TGTGCCAGCAGAGGACAGGGGAACACCGGGGAGCTGTTTTTT CASRGQGNTGELFF
few NA TRBJ1-4 TRBV28 TGTGCCAGCAGTCCCGGACCTTTTGTGGGTGAAAAACTGTTTTTT CASSPGPFVGEKLFF
many TRBD2 TRBJ2-1 TRBV27 TGTGCCAGCAGTCCACGGACTAGCGGGAGTCGGAATGAGCAGTTCTTC CASSPRTSGSRNEQFF
NA NA TRBJ1-4 TRBV7-9 TGTGCCAGCAGCATAACAGGGTCAACTAATGAAAAACTGTTTTTT CASSITGSTNEKLFF
many TRBD2 TRBJ2-2 TRBV7-3 TGTGCCAGCAGCTTTTCGGGAGGGAGCACCGGGGAGCTGTTTTTT CASSFSGGSTGELFF
NA TRBD1 TRBJ2-1 TRBV5-4 TGTGCCAGCAGCGGACGGGACAGTACAAATGAGCAGTTCTTC CASSGRDSTNEQFF
NA NA TRBJ1-6 TRBV5-1 TGCGCCAGCAGCCCCCGAGAGGGTATGGATTCACCCCTCCACTTT CASSPREGMDSPLHF
many TRBD2 TRBJ2-3 TRBV7-2 TGTGCCAGCAGCCCTAGGACTAGCGGATGGCGGGGAGATACGCAGTATTTT CASSPRTSGWRGDTQYF
few NA TRBJ1-1 TRBV6-1 TGTGCCAGCAGTGATAGGGGCCTGAACACTGAAGCTTTCTTT CASSDRGLNTEAFF
few NA TRBJ2-6 TRBV19 TGTGCCAGTAGTATGAAGCGAGGAGGGACCGGGGCCAACGTCCTGACTTTC CASSMKRGGTGANVLTF
NA NA TRBJ2-6 TRBV12-3/TRBV12-4 TGTGCCAGCAGACCTGACAGGACCAACGTCCTGACTTTC CASRPDRTNVLTF